This TCR beta chain was sequenced in a study of T cells in Graves' hyperthyroidism and ophthalmopathy. CDR3 length: 18 residues. The V gene end was trimmed by 6 bases and the J gene end by 1 base; junction bases not matched to a gene: 12. Germline V gene sequence: CDR1 MNHNS, CDR2 SASEGT. Amplification of TCR beta CDR3 regions used RNA as the template. When the TCR CDR3 underwent first-round RT-PCR, the HTBI primer set was used. TCRdb reprocessed the multiplex PCR reads via MiXCR and lists one record per CDR3 protein. The table includes hundreds of thousands of distinct CDR3 sequences, 20% to 25% detected once.

The chain combines TRBV6-1 with TRBJ1-5; 10 nucleotides line up with TRBD1. This clonotype was obtained from a man younger than 40 with Graves' ophthalmopathy. The sequenced sample was blood. This chain's CDR3 is CASRLDPSDRGSNQPQHF. The CDR3 DNA is TGTGCCAGCAGACTCGACCCATCGGACAGGGGGAGCAATCAGCCCCAGCATTTT.